The 2 T cell receptor beta chains below come from one sample, sequenced in a study of blood T cell repertoires in COVID-19. Clones were read by immunoSEQ multiplex PCR, and TCRdb kept only the in-frame ones, dropping some. The data show about 190,000 clones, 78% seen once. The sample taken for sequencing was peripheral blood. The receptors derive from an elderly woman with active or convalescent COVID-19.

This clone was detected a few times. The chain has TRBV12-3 or TRBV12-4 and TRBJ1-5, with TRBD1 as a possible D gene (6 bases). Trimming cost V 4 bases and J 4 bases, with 8 bases left between them. The CDR3 has 13 residues. The CDR3 spells CASSSGQNQPQHF. Written as DNA, the CDR3 is TGTGCCAGCAGTTCTGGACAGAATCAGCCCCAGCATTTT.

The CDR3: CASSTRDPPYYEQYF. Here the CDR3 DNA reads TGTGCCAGCTCAACCAGGGATCCCCCATACTACGAGCAGTACTTC. The chain joins TRBV18 to TRBJ2-7, with a tentative D call TRBD1 (5 bases). V gave up 5 bases and J gave up 3 bases, with 17 bases separating them. Germline assignment: CDR1 KGHSH and CDR2 LQKENI. The CDR3 runs to 15 residues. Combining the CDR3 with reference TRBV18 and TRBJ2-7 gives the whole variable domain NAGVMQNPRHLVRRRGQEARLRCSPMKGHSHVYWYRQLPEEGLKFMVYLQKENIIDESGMPKERFSAEFPKEGPSILRIQQVVRGDSAAYFCASSTRDPPYYEQYFGPGTRLTVT.